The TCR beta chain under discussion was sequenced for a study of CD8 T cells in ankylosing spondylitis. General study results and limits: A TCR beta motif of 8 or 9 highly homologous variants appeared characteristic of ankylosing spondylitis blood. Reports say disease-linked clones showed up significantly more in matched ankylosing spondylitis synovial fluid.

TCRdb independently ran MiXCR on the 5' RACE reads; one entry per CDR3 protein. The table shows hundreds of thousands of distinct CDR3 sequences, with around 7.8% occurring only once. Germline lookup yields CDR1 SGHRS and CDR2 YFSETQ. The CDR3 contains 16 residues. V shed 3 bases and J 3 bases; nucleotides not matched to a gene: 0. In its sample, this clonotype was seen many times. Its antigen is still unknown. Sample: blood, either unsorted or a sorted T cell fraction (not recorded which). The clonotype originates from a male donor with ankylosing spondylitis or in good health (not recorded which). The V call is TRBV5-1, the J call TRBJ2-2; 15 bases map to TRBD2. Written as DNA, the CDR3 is TGCGCCAGCAGCTGGACTAGCGGGAGGGACACCGGGGAGCTGTTTTTT. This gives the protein CASSWTSGRDTGELFF.